This TCR beta chain was obtained from a study of CD8 T cells in ankylosing spondylitis (dated by TCRdb to 2016 to 2017). Background for the entire study: The study set out to find disease-linked TCR variants by profiling T cell receptor beta repertoires in ankylosing spondylitis patients and healthy donors. Peripheral blood was sampled, and synovial fluid was also collected from ankylosing spondylitis patients. The full study cohort was made up of 20 to 25 ankylosing spondylitis patients and approximately 100 healthy donors. Results and caveats for the whole study, not just this receptor: The disease-linked clones were reported as significantly enriched in matched synovial fluid samples from ankylosing spondylitis patients. Blood from ankylosing spondylitis patients appeared to be characterized by a TCR beta motif composed of eight highly homologous amino acid variants. The disease-linked clones had a CD8+ phenotype and were found at relatively low frequencies in peripheral blood. Some motif variants were previously reported in synovial fluid and blood of reactive arthritis patients, suggesting common disease-initiation mechanisms.

This clonotype appeared a few times. This receptor's antigen is unknown. No base quality values were provided; no much bigger clone lies one nucleotide off. According to the germline V gene (reference sequence), CDR1 reads SEHNR and CDR2 reads FQNEAQ. From its cysteine to its phenylalanine, the CDR3 spans 13 amino acids. Only the CDR3 portion is preserved as DNA: 39 bases, with reading frame beginning at the first base. V lost 8 bases and J lost 4 bases; the stretch between them is 14 bases long. The reads were generated on an Illumina HiSeq 2500. TCR beta libraries were prepared by quantitative 5'-RACE with molecular barcodes. Concerning the study's data processing: Disease-linked TCR variants were identified with a new computational method built on a probabilistic model of VDJ rearrangement. The raw public data were reprocessed by TCRdb itself: fastp quality trimming at Q25, MiXCR clonotype calling, in-frame beta chains only. Identical CDR3 proteins give one entry, which carries the most common genes and DNA. TCRdb's processing, not the study's, gives the V and J calls here. The sample contains some 200,000 distinct CDR3 sequences, roughly 12% of them found a single time. The ten largest clonotypes hold 16% of the sample.

The chain employs TRBV7-9 and TRBJ2-5, with the D segment possibly TRBD1 or TRBD2, each aligning over 5 bases. Sequencing was done on a sample of blood, either unsorted or a sorted T cell fraction (not recorded which). This clonotype was obtained from a male donor with ankylosing spondylitis or in good health (not recorded which). CDR3 reads: CASLRGSGETQYF. The DNA is as follows: TGTGCCAGCTTGAGGGGCTCAGGAGAGACCCAGTACTTC.